This T cell receptor beta chain stems from a study of siplizumab effects on memory and regulatory T cells. The count of this clone is one. Unstimulated naive, memory, effector memory and TEMRA subsets were subjected to sequencing in three donor pairs. Each sample had 9.3 x 10^4 or so TCR templates assayed. Only in-frame clones appear in the TCRdb table, and some are missing; sequencing was by immunoSEQ multiplex PCR. The table shows about 56,000 clones, with around 97% occurring only once. The sample comprised naive CD8+ T cells sorted from blood. This clonotype originated in a human donor in good health.

CDR3 bases: TGTGCCAGCAGTGAGCCCGGGACAGGGGAAGAGACCCAGTACTTC. It encodes CASSEPGTGEETQYF. This chain links TRBV2 with TRBJ2-5; 10 nucleotides match TRBD1. Germline assignment: CDR1 SNHLY and CDR2 FYNNEI. The J segment lost 3 bases and the V segment lost 3 bases, leaving 4 bases of the junction unmatched. The CDR3 loop spans 15 amino acids.